The 9 T cell receptor beta chains presented below share a single source sample, sequenced in a study of T cells in Graves' hyperthyroidism and ophthalmopathy. Regions amplified from RNA transcripts were the TCR beta CDR3 regions. The primer set for the first-round RT-PCR of the TCR CDR3 was HTBI. Each CDR3 protein gets one entry after TCRdb re-called the multiplex PCR reads with MiXCR. The top ten hold around 27% of the sample, which has a few hundred thousand distinct CDR3 sequences, around 20% seen once. The source material was blood. Receptors were obtained from a man younger than 30 with Graves' hyperthyroidism.

This clonotype has a count of ten or more. The rearrangement uses TRBV6-1 and TRBJ2-4; D is possibly TRBD1 or TRBD2 (5 bases each). Germline values: CDR1 MNHNS, CDR2 SASEGT. This CDR3 region has 15 residues. V gave up 11 bases and J gave up 1 base, with 18 bases separating them. The CDR3 sequence: CASRRGDSAKNIQYF. DNA of the CDR3: TGTGCCTCGCGGCGAGGGGATTCGGCCAAAAACATTCAGTACTTC.

The chain joins TRBV7-6 to TRBJ1-1, with a weak D call TRBD1 (5 bases). Germline-derived CDR1 and CDR2 are SGHVS and FNYEAQ. The CDR3 totals 14 residues. Trimming pared 4 bases from V and 6 bases from J, leaving 15 bases between. CDR3 DNA sequence: TGTGCCAGCAGCTCCTCGGGGGTTAGCCCTGAAGCTTTCTTT. Amino acids: CASSSSGVSPEAFF.

This clonotype was seen just once. This chain joins TRBV6-2 or TRBV6-3 and TRBJ1-2, with no clear D. Germline CDR1 MNHEY, CDR2 SVGEGT. The CDR3 sequence is 15 residues long. V gave up 7 bases and J gave up 0 bases, with 15 bases separating them. The CDR3 spells CASTKRAGTNYGYTF. The CDR3 DNA follows: TGTGCCAGCACCAAAAGGGCTGGGACTAACTATGGCTACACCTTC.

Ten or more counts support this clonotype. CDR3 loop: CATSRDGSGYGYTF. CDR3 DNA: TGTGCCACCAGCAGAGATGGGTCGGGTTATGGCTACACCTTC. The V and J genes are TRBV15 and TRBJ1-2; D call uncertain. CDR1 is LNHNV and CDR2 is YYDKDF in the germline V gene (reference sequence). The germline V and J ends were trimmed by 0 bases and 5 bases, with 10 bases remaining between them. The CDR3 is 14 amino acids. Filled out from reference TRBV15 and TRBJ1-2, the complete variable domain reads DAMVIQNPRYQVTQFGKPVTLSCSQTLNHNVMYWYQQKSSQAPKLLFHYYDKDFNNEADTPDNFQSRRPNTSFCFLDIRSPGLGDTAMYLCATSRDGSGYGYTFGSGTRLTVV.

This clonotype was seen many times. This chain uses TRBV7-2 with TRBJ1-1; 8 positions agree with TRBD1. The CDR3 contains 15 residues. After removal of 5 bases from V and 5 bases from J, the junction contained 10 bases not matched to a gene. The germline gives CDR1 SGHTA, CDR2 FQGNSA. CDR3 sequence reads: CASSIQTGAHTEAFF. The CDR3 DNA sequence: TGTGCCAGCAGCATCCAGACAGGGGCGCATACTGAAGCTTTCTTT.

The table lists this clonotype with many counts. V gene TRBV6-5 combines with J gene TRBJ2-7; 10 nucleotides match TRBD1. CDR1 is MNHEY and CDR2 is SVGAGI in the germline V gene. Trimming removed 8 bases from V and 6 bases from J; junction bases left unmatched: 19. This CDR3 is built from 17 residues. In nucleotides, the CDR3 is TGTGCCAGCGCCGATTCGGTCCGGGACAGGGGACGCTGCGAGCAGTACTTC. Translated: CASADSVRDRGRCEQYF.

In DNA, the CDR3 is TGTGCCTGGAGATGGACAGGCATTTCCACCGGGGAGCTGTTTTTT. This sequence encodes CAWRWTGISTGELFF. The chain uses TRBV30 and TRBJ2-2, with TRBD1 identical over 7 bases. Germline CDR1 and CDR2: GTSNPN and SVGIG (reference sequence). With 3 bases clipped from V and 4 bases from J, the junction kept 8 bases outside the gene matches. The CDR3 covers 15 residues.

This clonotype came up a few times. The V call is TRBV13, the J call TRBJ1-1; D unresolved. V dropped 5 bases and J dropped 6 bases, with 13 bases sitting between them. CDR3 length equals 13 residues. The germline V gene encodes CDR1 PRHDT and CDR2 FYEKMQ (reference sequence). Here the CDR3 DNA reads TGTGCCAGCAGCCTGGGTATCCGCCCTGAAGCTTTCTTT. As protein: CASSLGIRPEAFF.

The chain employs TRBV12-3 or TRBV12-4 and TRBJ2-5; D unresolved. CDR3 size: 11 residues. V lost 7 bases and J 5 bases, leaving 8 bases between the germline ends. The DNA of the CDR3 is TGTGCCAGCACCTCTGAGGAGACCCAGTACTTC. Protein sequence: CASTSEETQYF.